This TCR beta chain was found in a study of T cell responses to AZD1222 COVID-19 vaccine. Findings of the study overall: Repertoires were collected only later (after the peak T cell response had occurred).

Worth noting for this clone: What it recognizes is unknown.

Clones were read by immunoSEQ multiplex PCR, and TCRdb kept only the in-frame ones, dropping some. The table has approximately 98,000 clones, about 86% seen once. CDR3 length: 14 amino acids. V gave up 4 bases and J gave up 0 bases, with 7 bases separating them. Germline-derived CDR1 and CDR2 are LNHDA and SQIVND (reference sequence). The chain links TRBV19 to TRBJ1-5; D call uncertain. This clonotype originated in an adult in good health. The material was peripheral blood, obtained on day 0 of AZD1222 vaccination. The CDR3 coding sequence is TGTGCCAGTAGTACCGAGAGTAGCAATCAGCCCCAGCATTTT. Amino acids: CASSTESSNQPQHF.